This paragraph reports one TCR beta chain. Antigen: not known. This sample is drawn from a study of shared clonotypes between healthy human individuals. Study-level results: Only blood was sampled, and tissue TCR repertoires likely differ from blood ones. The study's rarefaction showed incomplete sorted-subset sequencing despite large depth.

Using immunoSEQ multiplex PCR, the repertoire was profiled, and TCRdb retains in-frame clones only, with some absent. The table includes about 1.1 million clones, 70% to 80% detected once. Each of the donors was a healthy adult who was HIV-negative and had not had a recent acute infection or vaccination. This CDR3 is built from 15 residues. Germline V gives CDR1 MNHNS, CDR2 SASEGT. V dropped 2 bases and J dropped 5 bases, with 12 bases sitting between them. The TCR originated in a man aged 18 to 30 in good health. Some clones in this sample may be carry-over from other donors' samples. Sequenced sample: memory CD4+ T cells from PBMCs. Subset of the sample: CD45RA-negative fraction. The gene calls are TRBV6-1 and TRBJ2-2; no definite D call. The DNA of the CDR3 is TGTGCCAGCAGTGAAATCGGAAGGGTAACCGGGGAGCTGTTTTTT. It codes for CASSEIGRVTGELFF.